This T cell receptor (beta chain) was recovered during a study of OX40 agonist ivuxolimab in advanced cancers. General study points: The mean number of expanded clones was higher in CD8+ T cells than in CD4+.

Remarks on this clone: The antigen is unknown. One junction end disagrees with the germline gene, perhaps due to a read error.

Germline V gene sequence: CDR1 SSHAT, CDR2 FNYEAQ (reference sequence). This CDR3 is built from 13 residues. This table comes from immunoSEQ multiplex PCR, and its TCRdb copy is limited to in-frame clones, with some not included. The table records 65,000 to 85,000 clones, 80% to 95% of them present only once. The V and J genes are TRBV7-7 and TRBJ2-7, with D possibly being TRBD1 (5 bases). The source is an adult with an advanced solid tumor such as melanoma, head and neck, liver or kidney cancer. The sample here was CD4+ or CD8+ T cells sorted from blood, taken in a trial of the OX40 agonist ivuxolimab. The CDR3 DNA follows: TGTGCTAGCAGCTTAGGCCCAGGGTACGAGCAGTACTTC. It yields the protein CASSLGPGYEQYF.